The count of the clone carrying this T cell receptor (beta chain) is one. This specimen comes from a study of blood T cell repertoires in COVID-19. Study at large: The analysed material was cDNA or gDNA that came from T cells, B-cell-depleted T cells, or PBMCs.

Using immunoSEQ multiplex PCR, the repertoire was profiled, and TCRdb retains in-frame clones only, with some absent. The data contain roughly 140,000 clones, 85% to 90% of them singletons. The sequence was collected from an elderly woman with acute or convalescent COVID-19. What was sequenced was peripheral blood.

The CDR3 loop is CASSFLPDTEAFF. CDR3 nucleotides: TGTGCCAGCAGCTTCCTTCCGGACACTGAAGCTTTCTTT. The V and J genes are TRBV11-2 and TRBJ1-1; D not resolved. The CDR3 loop spans 13 amino acids. With 3 bases removed from V and 3 bases from J, the gap between germline ends came to 8 bases. Germline loops: CDR1 SGHAT, CDR2 FQNNGV. The whole variable domain, remainder taken from reference TRBV11-2 and TRBJ1-1, is EAGVAQSPRYKIIEKRQSVAFWCNPISGHATLYWYQQILGQGPKLLIQFQNNGVVDDSQLPKDRFSAERLKGVDSTLKIQPAKLEDSAVYLCASSFLPDTEAFFGQGTRLTVV.